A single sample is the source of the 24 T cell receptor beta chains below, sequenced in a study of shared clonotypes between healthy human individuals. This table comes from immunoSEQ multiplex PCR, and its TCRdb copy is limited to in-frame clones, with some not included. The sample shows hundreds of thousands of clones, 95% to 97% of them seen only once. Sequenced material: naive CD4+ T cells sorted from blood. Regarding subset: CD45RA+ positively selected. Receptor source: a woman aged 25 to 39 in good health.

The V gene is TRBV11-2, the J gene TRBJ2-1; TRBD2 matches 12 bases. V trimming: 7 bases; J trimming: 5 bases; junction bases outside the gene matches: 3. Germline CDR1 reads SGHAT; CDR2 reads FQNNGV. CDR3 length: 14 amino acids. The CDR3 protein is CASTRTSGNNEQFF. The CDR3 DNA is TGTGCCAGCACTCGGACTAGCGGGAACAATGAGCAGTTCTTC.

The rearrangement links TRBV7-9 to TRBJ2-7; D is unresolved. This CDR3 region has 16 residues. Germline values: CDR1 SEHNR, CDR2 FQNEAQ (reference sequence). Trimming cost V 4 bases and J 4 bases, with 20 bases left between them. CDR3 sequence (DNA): TGTGCCAGCAGCTCAAGTGGCGAACACGAATCTTACGAGCAGTACTTC. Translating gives CASSSSGEHESYEQYF.

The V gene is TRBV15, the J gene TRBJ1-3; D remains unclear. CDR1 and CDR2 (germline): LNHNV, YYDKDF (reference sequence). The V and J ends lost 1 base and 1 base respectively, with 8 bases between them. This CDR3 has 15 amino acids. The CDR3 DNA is TGTGCCACCAGCAGAGGGGGTGGATCTGGAAACACCATATATTTT. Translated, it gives CATSRGGGSGNTIYF. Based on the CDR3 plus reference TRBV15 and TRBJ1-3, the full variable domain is DAMVIQNPRYQVTQFGKPVTLSCSQTLNHNVMYWYQQKSSQAPKLLFHYYDKDFNNEADTPDNFQSRRPNTSFCFLDIRSPGLGDTAMYLCATSRGGGSGNTIYFGEGSWLTVV.

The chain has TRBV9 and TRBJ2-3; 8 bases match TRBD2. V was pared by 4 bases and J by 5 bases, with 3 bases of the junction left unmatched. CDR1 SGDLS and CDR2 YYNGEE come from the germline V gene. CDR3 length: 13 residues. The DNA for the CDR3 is TGTGCCAGCAGCCCTCTAGCGGGAGATACGCAGTATTTT. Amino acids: CASSPLAGDTQYF.

The CDR3 DNA reads as TGTGCCAGCAATCGACAGGGGTTGAGGGCTGAAGCTTTCTTT. The encoded protein is CASNRQGLRAEAFF. V and J are TRBV2 and TRBJ1-1; 8 bases match TRBD1. CDR3 size: 14 residues. Germline V gene lookup returns CDR1 SNHLY and CDR2 FYNNEI. The ends lost 7 bases at V and 6 bases at J; junction bases unmatched: 10.

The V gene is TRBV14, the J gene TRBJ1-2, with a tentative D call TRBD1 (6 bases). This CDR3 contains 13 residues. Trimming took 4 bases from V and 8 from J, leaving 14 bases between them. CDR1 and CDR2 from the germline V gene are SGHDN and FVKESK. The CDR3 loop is CASSPGQGNGYTF. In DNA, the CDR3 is TGTGCCAGCAGCCCCGGTCAGGGGAACGGCTACACCTTC.

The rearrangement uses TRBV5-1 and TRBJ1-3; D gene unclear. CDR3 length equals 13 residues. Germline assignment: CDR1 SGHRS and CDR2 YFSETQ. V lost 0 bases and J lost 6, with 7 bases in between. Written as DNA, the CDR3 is TGCGCCAGCAGCTTGGGGGGAGAAAACACCATATATTTT. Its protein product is CASSLGGENTIYF.

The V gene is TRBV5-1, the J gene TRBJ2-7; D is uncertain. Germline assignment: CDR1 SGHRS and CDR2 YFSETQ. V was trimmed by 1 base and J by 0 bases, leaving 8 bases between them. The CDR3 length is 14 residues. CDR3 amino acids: CASSLMQDSYEQYF. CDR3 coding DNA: TGCGCCAGCAGCTTGATGCAGGACTCCTACGAGCAGTACTTC. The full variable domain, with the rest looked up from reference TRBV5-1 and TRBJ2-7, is KAGVTQTPRYLIKTRGQQVTLSCSPISGHRSVSWYQQTPGQGLQFLFEYFSETQRNKGNFPGRFSGRQFSNSRSEMNVSTLELGDSALYLCASSLMQDSYEQYFGPGTRLTVT.

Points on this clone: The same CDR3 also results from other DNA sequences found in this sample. DNA for the CDR3: TGCGCCAGCAGCCCCGGACTGAGCACAGATACGCAGTATTTT. This codes for CASSPGLSTDTQYF. V and J are TRBV5-1 and TRBJ2-3; a weak D match, TRBD2 (5 bases). The germline V gene has CDR1 SGHRS and CDR2 YFSETQ. This CDR3 contains 14 residues. V lost 4 bases, J lost 0 bases, and 9 bases lay in between. Using reference TRBV5-1 and TRBJ2-3 for the parts outside the CDR3, the full variable domain is KAGVTQTPRYLIKTRGQQVTLSCSPISGHRSVSWYQQTPGQGLQFLFEYFSETQRNKGNFPGRFSGRQFSNSRSEMNVSTLELGDSALYLCASSPGLSTDTQYFGPGTRLTVL.

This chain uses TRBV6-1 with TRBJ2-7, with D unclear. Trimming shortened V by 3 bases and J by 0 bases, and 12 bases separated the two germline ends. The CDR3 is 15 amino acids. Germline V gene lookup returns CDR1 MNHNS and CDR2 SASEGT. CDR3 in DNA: TGTGCCAGCAGTGAGGTCCGCCACTACTCCTACGAGCAGTACTTC. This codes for CASSEVRHYSYEQYF.

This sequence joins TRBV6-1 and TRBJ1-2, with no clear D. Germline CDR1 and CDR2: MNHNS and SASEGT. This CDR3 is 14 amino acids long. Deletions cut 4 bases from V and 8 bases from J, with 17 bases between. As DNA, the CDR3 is TGTGCCAGCAGTGGGTTTATGGTGATCTGGGGCTACACCTTC. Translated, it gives CASSGFMVIWGYTF.

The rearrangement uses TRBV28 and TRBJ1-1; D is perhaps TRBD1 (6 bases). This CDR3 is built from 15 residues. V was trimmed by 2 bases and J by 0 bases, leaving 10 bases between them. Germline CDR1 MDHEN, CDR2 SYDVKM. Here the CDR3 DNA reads TGTGCCAGCAGTTTACCAGGGGTAGTGAACACTGAAGCTTTCTTT. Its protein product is CASSLPGVVNTEAFF.

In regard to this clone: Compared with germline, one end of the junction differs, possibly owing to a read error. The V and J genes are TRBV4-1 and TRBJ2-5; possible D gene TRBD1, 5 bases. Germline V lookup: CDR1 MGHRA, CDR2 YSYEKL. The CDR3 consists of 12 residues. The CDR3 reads CASRQAGETQYF. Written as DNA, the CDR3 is TGCGCCAGCAGACAAGCAGGGGAGACCCAGTACTTC.

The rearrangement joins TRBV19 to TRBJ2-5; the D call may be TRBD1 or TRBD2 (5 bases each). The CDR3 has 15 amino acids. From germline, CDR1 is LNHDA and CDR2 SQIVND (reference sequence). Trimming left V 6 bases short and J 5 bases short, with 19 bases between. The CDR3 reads CASSPTRGRQETQYF. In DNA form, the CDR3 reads TGTGCCAGTAGCCCGACGAGGGGACGCCAGGAGACCCAGTACTTC.

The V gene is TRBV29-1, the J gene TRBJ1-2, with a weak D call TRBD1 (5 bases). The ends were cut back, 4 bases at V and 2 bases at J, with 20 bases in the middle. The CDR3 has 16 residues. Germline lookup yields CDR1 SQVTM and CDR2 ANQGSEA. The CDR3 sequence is CSVGFSAGSLNYGYTF. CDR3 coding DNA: TGCAGCGTTGGATTTTCGGCAGGGAGTTTAAACTATGGCTACACCTTC.

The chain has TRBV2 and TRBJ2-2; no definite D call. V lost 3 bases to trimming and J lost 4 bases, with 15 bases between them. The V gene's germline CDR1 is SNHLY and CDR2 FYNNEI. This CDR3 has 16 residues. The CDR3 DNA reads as TGTGCCAGCAGTGATCGGGCGCGAGGAGTCACCGGGGAGCTGTTTTTT. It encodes CASSDRARGVTGELFF.

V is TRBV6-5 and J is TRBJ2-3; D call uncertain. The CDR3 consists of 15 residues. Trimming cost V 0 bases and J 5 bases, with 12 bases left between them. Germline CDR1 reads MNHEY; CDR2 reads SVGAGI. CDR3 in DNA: TGTGCCAGCAGTTACTCCCCGCGGCTGTTAGATACGCAGTATTTT. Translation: CASSYSPRLLDTQYF.

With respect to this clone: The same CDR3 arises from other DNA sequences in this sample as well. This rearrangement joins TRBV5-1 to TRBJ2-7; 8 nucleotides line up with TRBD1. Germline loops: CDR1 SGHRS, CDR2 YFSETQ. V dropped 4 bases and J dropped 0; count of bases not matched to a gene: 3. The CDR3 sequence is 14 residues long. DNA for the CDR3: TGCGCCAGCAGCCCAGGACAGGGCTCCTACGAGCAGTACTTC. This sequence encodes CASSPGQGSYEQYF.

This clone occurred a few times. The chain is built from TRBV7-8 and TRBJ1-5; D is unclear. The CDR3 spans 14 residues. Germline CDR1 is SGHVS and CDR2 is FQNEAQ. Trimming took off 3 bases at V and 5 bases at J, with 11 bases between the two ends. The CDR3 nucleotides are TGTGCCAGCAGCTTTGGACGGCTAGATCAGCCCCAGCATTTT. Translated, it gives CASSFGRLDQPQHF. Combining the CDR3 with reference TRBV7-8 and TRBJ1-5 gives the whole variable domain GAGVSQSPRYKVAKRGQDVALRCDPISGHVSLFWYQQALGQGPEFLTYFQNEAQLDKSGLPSDRFFAERPEGSVSTLKIQRTQQEDSAVYLCASSFGRLDQPQHFGDGTRLSIL.

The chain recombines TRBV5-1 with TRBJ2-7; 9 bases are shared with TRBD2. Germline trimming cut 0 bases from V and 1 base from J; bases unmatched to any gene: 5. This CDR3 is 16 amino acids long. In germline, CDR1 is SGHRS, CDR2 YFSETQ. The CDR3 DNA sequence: TGCGCCAGCAGCTTGGGACCGGGACTAGCTTCCTACGAGCAGTACTTC. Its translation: CASSLGPGLASYEQYF.

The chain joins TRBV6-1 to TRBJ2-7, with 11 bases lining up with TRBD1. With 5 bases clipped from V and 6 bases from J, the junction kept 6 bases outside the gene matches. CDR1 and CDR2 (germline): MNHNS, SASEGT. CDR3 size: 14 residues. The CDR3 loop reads CASSLGQGAGEQYF. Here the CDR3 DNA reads TGTGCCAGCAGTCTAGGACAGGGGGCAGGCGAGCAGTACTTC.

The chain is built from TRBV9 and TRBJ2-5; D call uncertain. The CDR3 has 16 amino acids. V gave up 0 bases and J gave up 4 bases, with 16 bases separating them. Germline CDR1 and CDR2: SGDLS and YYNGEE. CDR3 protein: CASSVVGSSFGETQYF. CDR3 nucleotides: TGTGCCAGCAGCGTAGTGGGTAGCTCGTTCGGAGAGACCCAGTACTTC.

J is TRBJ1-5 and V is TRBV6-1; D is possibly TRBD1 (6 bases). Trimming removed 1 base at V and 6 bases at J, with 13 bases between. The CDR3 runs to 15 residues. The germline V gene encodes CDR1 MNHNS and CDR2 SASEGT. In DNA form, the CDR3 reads TGTGCCAGCAGTGAAGGGGGGCTGCTGGGTCAGCCCCAGCATTTT. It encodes CASSEGGLLGQPQHF.

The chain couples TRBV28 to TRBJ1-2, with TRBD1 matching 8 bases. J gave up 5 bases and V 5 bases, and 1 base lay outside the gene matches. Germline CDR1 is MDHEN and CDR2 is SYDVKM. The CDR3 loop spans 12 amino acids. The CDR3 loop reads CASSRTGYGYTF. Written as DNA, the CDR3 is TGTGCCAGCAGTAGGACAGGGTATGGCTACACCTTC.